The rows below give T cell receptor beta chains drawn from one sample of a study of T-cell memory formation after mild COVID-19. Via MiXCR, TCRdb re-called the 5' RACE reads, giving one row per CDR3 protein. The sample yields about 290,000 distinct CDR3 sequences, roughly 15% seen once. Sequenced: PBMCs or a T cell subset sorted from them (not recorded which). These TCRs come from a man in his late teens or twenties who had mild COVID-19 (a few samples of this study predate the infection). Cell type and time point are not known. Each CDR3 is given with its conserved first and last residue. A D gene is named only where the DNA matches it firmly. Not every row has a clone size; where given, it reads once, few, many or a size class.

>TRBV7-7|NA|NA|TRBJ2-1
CASSLAIGNEQFF
TGTGCCAGCAGCTTAGCCATTGGGAATGAGCAGTTCTTC
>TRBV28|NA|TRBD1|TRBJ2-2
CASSPGGEVTGELFF
TGTGCCAGCAGCCCAGGGGGCGAGGTCACCGGGGAGCTGTTTTTT
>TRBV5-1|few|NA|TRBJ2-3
CASSPPKLTDTQYF
TGCGCCAGCAGCCCCCCCAAACTCACAGATACGCAGTATTTT
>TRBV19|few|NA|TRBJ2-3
CASSLTAGADTQYF
TGTGCCAGTAGCCTTACAGCAGGGGCAGATACGCAGTATTTT
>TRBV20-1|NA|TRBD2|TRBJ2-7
CSARDSRGGYEQYF
TGCAGTGCTAGAGATTCCCGGGGGGGATACGAGCAGTACTTC
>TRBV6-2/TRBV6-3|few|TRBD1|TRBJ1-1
CASGTGSMNTEAFF
TGTGCCAGCGGGACAGGGTCAATGAACACTGAAGCTTTCTTT
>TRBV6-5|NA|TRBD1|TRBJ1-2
CASRGTGESGYTF
TGTGCCAGCAGGGGGACAGGGGAATCTGGCTACACCTTC
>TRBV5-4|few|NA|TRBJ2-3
CASSSSGRTDTQYF
TGTGCCAGCAGCTCGAGCGGGCGCACAGATACGCAGTATTTT
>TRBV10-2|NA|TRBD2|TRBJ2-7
CASSDGGGSYEQYF
TGCGCCAGCAGTGATGGCGGGGGGTCCTACGAGCAGTACTTC
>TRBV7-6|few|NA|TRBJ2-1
CASSTPGSDNNEQFF
TGTGCCAGCAGCACCCCCGGATCCGACAACAATGAGCAGTTCTTC
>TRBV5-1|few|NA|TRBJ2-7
CASSLSGSKYEQYF
TGCGCCAGCAGCTTGTCTGGGTCTAAGTACGAGCAGTACTTC
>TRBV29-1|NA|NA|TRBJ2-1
CSAVGGVSYNEQFF
TGCAGCGCCGTGGGCGGGGTCTCCTACAATGAGCAGTTCTTC
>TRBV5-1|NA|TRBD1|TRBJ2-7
CASSFGQGKYEQYF
TGCGCCAGCAGCTTCGGACAGGGGAAGTACGAGCAGTACTTC
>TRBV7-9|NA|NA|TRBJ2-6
CASSPRSGANVLTF
TGTGCCAGCAGCCCGAGGTCTGGGGCCAACGTCCTGACTTTC
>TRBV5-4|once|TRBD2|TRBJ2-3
CASSPGLAGGGTQYF
TGTGCCAGCAGCCCAGGACTAGCGGGGGGAGGTACGCAGTATTTT
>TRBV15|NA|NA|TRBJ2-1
CATSRTGREQFF
TGTGCCACCAGCAGGACAGGTCGAGAGCAGTTCTTC
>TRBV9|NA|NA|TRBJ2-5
CASSALNRDQETQYF
TGTGCCAGCAGCGCCTTAAACCGGGACCAAGAGACCCAGTACTTC
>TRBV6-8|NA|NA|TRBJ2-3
CASSYDREADTQYF
TGTGCCAGCAGTTACGACAGGGAGGCAGATACGCAGTATTTT
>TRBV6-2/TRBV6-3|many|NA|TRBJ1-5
CASSPNQPQHF
TGTGCCAGCAGCCCCAATCAGCCCCAGCATTTT
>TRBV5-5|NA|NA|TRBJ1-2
CASSLLSTRIANYGYTF
TGTGCCAGCAGCTTGCTTTCAACAAGAATAGCTAACTATGGCTACACCTTC
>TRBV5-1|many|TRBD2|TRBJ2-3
CASSTLGGGTQSDTQYF
TGCGCCAGCAGCACTTTGGGCGGGGGAACCCAATCGGATACGCAGTATTTT
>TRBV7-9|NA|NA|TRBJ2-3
CASSLVYGSTDTQYF
TGTGCCAGCAGCTTAGTGTATGGGAGCACAGATACGCAGTATTTT
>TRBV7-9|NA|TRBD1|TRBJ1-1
CASSPGQGTNTEAFF
TGTGCCAGCAGCCCAGGACAGGGAACGAACACTGAAGCTTTCTTT
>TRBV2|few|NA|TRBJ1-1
CASVMPGWATEAFF
TGTGCCAGCGTGATGCCGGGTTGGGCCACTGAAGCTTTCTTT
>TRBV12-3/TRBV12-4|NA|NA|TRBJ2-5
CASSFYGTGETQYF
TGTGCCAGCAGTTTTTATGGAACGGGGGAGACCCAGTACTTC
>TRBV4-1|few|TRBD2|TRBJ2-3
CASSPHSRGGRDTQYF
TGCGCCAGCAGCCCCCACTCGCGGGGGGGCCGCGATACGCAGTATTTT
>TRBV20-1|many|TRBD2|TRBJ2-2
CSARGPSGGAGTGELFF
TGCAGTGCTAGAGGTCCTAGCGGGGGGGCCGGCACCGGGGAGCTGTTTTTT
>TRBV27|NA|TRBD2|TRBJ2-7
CASSLSRGDGPPYEQYF
TGTGCCAGCAGTTTATCGCGGGGGGACGGGCCCCCCTACGAGCAGTACTTC
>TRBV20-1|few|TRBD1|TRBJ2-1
CSALDRGGYNEQFF
TGCAGTGCCCTTGACAGGGGTGGCTACAATGAGCAGTTCTTC
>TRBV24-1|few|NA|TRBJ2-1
CATSSAVAGDEQFF
TGTGCCACCAGTTCAGCTGTAGCAGGTGATGAGCAGTTCTTC
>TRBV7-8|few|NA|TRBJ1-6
CASSTRPESSPLHF
TGTGCCAGCAGCACCCGTCCCGAAAGCTCACCCCTCCACTTT
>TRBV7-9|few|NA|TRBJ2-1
CASSLLAKVNEQFF
TGTGCCAGCAGCTTACTCGCGAAGGTTAATGAGCAGTTCTTC
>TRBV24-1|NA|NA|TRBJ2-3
CATSARTPGTQYF
TGTGCCACCAGTGCGCGGACCCCCGGAACGCAGTATTTT
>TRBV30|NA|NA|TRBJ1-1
CAWSRNRNTEAFF
TGTGCCTGGAGTAGGAACCGGAACACTGAAGCTTTCTTT
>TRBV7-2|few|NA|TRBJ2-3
CASSFPGTTDTQYF
TGTGCCAGCAGCTTCCCAGGGACCACAGATACGCAGTATTTT
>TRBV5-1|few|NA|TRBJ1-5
CASSWDTDQPQHF
TGCGCCAGCAGCTGGGACACCGATCAGCCCCAGCATTTT
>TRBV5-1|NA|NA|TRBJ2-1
CASSPPGGRNEQFF
TGCGCCAGCAGCCCGCCCGGGGGCAGGAATGAGCAGTTCTTC
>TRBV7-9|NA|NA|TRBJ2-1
CASSLVGVDEQFF
TGTGCCAGCAGCTTAGTAGGCGTGGATGAGCAGTTCTTC
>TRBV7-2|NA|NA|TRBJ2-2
CASSLKSVRAANTGELFF
TGTGCCAGCAGCTTAAAATCGGTTCGGGCAGCGAACACCGGGGAGCTGTTTTTT
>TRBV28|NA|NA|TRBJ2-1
CASQGPGEQFF
TGTGCCAGCCAGGGTCCGGGTGAGCAGTTCTTC
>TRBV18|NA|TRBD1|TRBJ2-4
CASSPLNPRDRGDIQYF
TGTGCCAGCTCACCGCTCAATCCCCGGGACAGGGGTGACATTCAGTACTTC
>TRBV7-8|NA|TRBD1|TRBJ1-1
CASSWETGDTEAFF
TGTGCCAGCAGCTGGGAGACAGGGGACACTGAAGCTTTCTTT
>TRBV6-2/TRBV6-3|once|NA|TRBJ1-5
CASSYDRATQRPQHF
TGTGCCAGCAGTTACGATCGGGCCACCCAGAGGCCCCAGCATTTT
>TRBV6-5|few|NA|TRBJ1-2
CASSSRDTYGYTF
TGTGCCAGCAGCTCGAGGGACACCTATGGCTACACCTTC
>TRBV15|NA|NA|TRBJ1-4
CATSRDPGSGEKLFF
TGTGCCACCAGCAGAGACCCAGGGTCGGGCGAAAAACTGTTTTTT
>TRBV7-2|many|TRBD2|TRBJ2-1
CASSADRLAGGREQFF
TGTGCCAGCAGCGCCGACCGACTAGCGGGGGGAAGGGAGCAGTTCTTC
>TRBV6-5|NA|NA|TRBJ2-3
CASTTSGGTTDTQYF
TGTGCCAGCACCACGTCAGGGGGGACCACAGATACGCAGTATTTT
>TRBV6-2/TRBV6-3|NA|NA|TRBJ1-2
CASSYTGLNYGYTF
TGTGCCAGCAGTTACACGGGGTTGAACTATGGCTACACCTTC
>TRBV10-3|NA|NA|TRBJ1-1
CAISLDRNTEAFF
TGTGCCATCAGTTTGGACAGAAACACTGAAGCTTTCTTT
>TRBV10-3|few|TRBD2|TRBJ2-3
CATLLAGASTDTQYF
TGTGCCACCCTCCTAGCGGGGGCTAGCACAGATACGCAGTATTTT
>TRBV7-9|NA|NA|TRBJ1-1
CASGNPRTEAFF
TGTGCCAGCGGAAACCCGCGCACTGAAGCTTTCTTT
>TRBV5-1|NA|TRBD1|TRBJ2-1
CASSSGTGEFNEQFF
TGCGCCAGCAGCTCCGGGACAGGGGAATTCAATGAGCAGTTCTTC
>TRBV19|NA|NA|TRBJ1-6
CASSIGGISPLHF
TGTGCCAGTAGTATTGGGGGGATTTCACCCCTCCACTTT
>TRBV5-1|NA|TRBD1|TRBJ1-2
CASSSTGTGGLGYTF
TGCGCCAGCAGTTCCACCGGGACAGGTGGTCTTGGCTACACCTTC
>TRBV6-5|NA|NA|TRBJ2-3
CASSPLQGRMSDTQYF
TGTGCCAGCAGCCCCCTACAGGGAAGAATGTCAGATACGCAGTATTTT
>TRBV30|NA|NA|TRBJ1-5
CAWSQGPNQPQHF
TGTGCCTGGAGCCAGGGGCCCAATCAGCCCCAGCATTTT
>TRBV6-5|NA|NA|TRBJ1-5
CASRSQGGSPNF
TGTGCCAGCAGATCTCAGGGTGGTTCCCCGAATTTT
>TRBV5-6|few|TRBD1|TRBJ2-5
CASSGQAQETQYF
TGTGCCAGCTCCGGACAGGCCCAAGAGACCCAGTACTTC
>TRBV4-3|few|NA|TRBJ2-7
CASSQASDLAYEQYF
TGCGCCAGCAGCCAAGCTTCTGACCTCGCTTACGAGCAGTACTTC
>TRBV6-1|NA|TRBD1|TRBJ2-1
CASSGGTEYNEQFF
TGTGCCAGCAGTGGGGGGACAGAATACAATGAGCAGTTCTTC